The entry below gives a single TCR beta chain sequence along with its context. Its matching antigen is unknown. This specimen belongs to a study of T cells in Graves' hyperthyroidism and ophthalmopathy. Amplification yielded TCR beta CDR3 regions, with RNA transcripts as the source. The TCR CDR3 was amplified in a first-round RT-PCR using the HTBI primer set. TCRdb re-called the multiplex PCR reads through MiXCR, storing one row per CDR3 protein. Among about 510,000 distinct CDR3 sequences listed, about 46% were seen once. Trimming took off 5 bases at V and 4 bases at J, with 15 bases between the two ends. Per germline, CDR1 SEHNR and CDR2 FQNEAQ (reference sequence). The length of the CDR3 is 14 residues. Those patients with uncontrolled infection, other autoimmune disease, pregnancy or lactation were excluded. Whole-study results and caveats: Blood also carried most thyroid clonotypes expanded above 0.001. From stable hyperthyroidism, ophthalmopathy was separated by a 13 V-J model. Before onset, by a median of 6.5 months, the model predicted ophthalmopathy.

The chain is built from TRBV7-9 and TRBJ2-7; possible D gene TRBD1, 6 bases. The sequence was obtained from an adult woman with Graves' disease, either hyperthyroidism or ophthalmopathy (not recorded which). The source material was peripheral blood or thyroid tissue (not recorded which). The CDR3 nucleotides read TGTGCCAGCAGCCCCGAACAGGGTCGGTACGAGCAGTACTTC. Protein: CASSPEQGRYEQYF.